The 19 T cell receptor beta chains reported below all come from one sample, sequenced in a study of brain T cells in children with intractable seizures (dated by TCRdb to the early 2020s). What this sample's time point label stands for: resected brain tissue, or blood drawn just prior to surgery. The surgery cases with the highest brain T cell transcript signatures were chosen for TCR beta chain sequencing of brain tissue, and also of blood when blood was available. Libraries were prepared through the immunoSEQ multiplex PCR assay. The source is immuneACCESS, and TCRdb retained only in-frame sequences with V and J called. Part of the clones is not carried over; for the studies checked, unresolved V genes explain less than half of this, and the remainder is unexplained. In all, the sample holds 7,500 to 9,000 clones, and 69% of those were seen once. The ten largest clonotypes hold roughly 18% of the sample.

The sample was resected brain tissue, taken at surgery. The receptors stem from a girl aged 2-10 years with tuberous sclerosis and intractable seizures.

The chain is built from TRBV14 and TRBJ2-5, with D possibly being TRBD1 or TRBD2 (7 bases each). V shed 4 bases and J shed 8 bases, with 20 bases lying between them. This CDR3 contains 15 residues. CDR1 and CDR2 (germline): SGHDN, FVKESK. In DNA form, the CDR3 reads TGTGCCAGCAGCCCCCGGACAGGTCCGGGGGGAACCCAGTACTTC. It specifies CASSPRTGPGGTQYF.

This clone came up a few times. The rearrangement links TRBV5-1 to TRBJ2-3, with 10 bases fitting TRBD1. The length of the CDR3 is 16 residues. J was trimmed by 2 bases and V by 4 bases; bases with no gene match: 7. In germline, CDR1 is SGHRS, CDR2 YFSETQ. CDR3 in amino acids: CASSGWTGGNTDTQYF. The DNA for the CDR3 is TGCGCCAGCAGCGGGTGGACAGGGGGTAACACAGATACGCAGTATTTT.

This clone was detected once. The V gene is TRBV30, the J gene TRBJ1-5; 7 bases line up with TRBD1. This CDR3 contains 15 residues. Trimming took 3 bases from V and 8 from J; bases not matched to a gene: 13. Germline lookup yields CDR1 GTSNPN and CDR2 SVGIG (reference sequence). Written as DNA, the CDR3 is TGTGCCTGGAGCCCCCTTGACAGGGAAGAAAAGCCCCAGCATTTT. It encodes CAWSPLDREEKPQHF.

This clone was seen just once. The CDR3 spells CASSLGDLNYGYTF. CDR3 DNA: TGTGCCAGCAGCTTGGGGGATTTAAACTATGGCTACACCTTC. The gene calls are TRBV5-6 and TRBJ1-2; no firm D call. The germline V gene encodes CDR1 SGHDT and CDR2 YYEEEE. This CDR3 comprises 14 residues. Trimming left V 0 bases short and J 2 bases short, with 8 bases between.

The rearrangement joins TRBV5-1 to TRBJ2-7; D gene uncertain. V lost 0 bases and J lost 3, with 10 bases in between. Germline values: CDR1 SGHRS, CDR2 YFSETQ. This CDR3 contains 14 residues. The CDR3 coding sequence is TGCGCCAGCAGCTTGGTTCTAGGGCACTACGAGCAGTACGTC. This gives the protein CASSLVLGHYEQYV.

This chain links TRBV7-9 with TRBJ2-3, with 7 bases fitting TRBD2. The V gene end was trimmed by 5 bases and the J gene end by 5 bases; junction bases not matched to a gene: 7. The CDR3 runs to 14 residues. Germline V gene lookup returns CDR1 SEHNR and CDR2 FQNEAQ (reference sequence). This chain's CDR3 is CASSLSGVLDTQYF. In nucleotides, the CDR3 is TGTGCCAGCAGCCTGAGCGGGGTTCTAGATACGCAGTATTTT.

The chain is built from TRBV6-6 and TRBJ1-3, with D maybe TRBD1 (6 bases). The germline gives CDR1 MNHNY, CDR2 SVGAGI (reference sequence). The CDR3 is 16 residues long. V lost 0 bases, J lost 4 bases, and 13 bases lay in between. DNA for the CDR3: TGTGCCAGCAGTTACTCGGGGGGCGCTTCAGGAAACACCATATATTTT. It is translated as CASSYSGGASGNTIYF.

The chain links TRBV27 to TRBJ2-1; the match to TRBD2 covers 11 bases. Trimming took 4 bases from V and 9 from J; bases not matched to a gene: 14. The CDR3 contains 17 residues. The germline gives CDR1 MNHEY, CDR2 SMNVEV (reference sequence). CDR3 region: CASSSLSGLADSPEQFF. The CDR3 coding sequence is TGTGCCAGCAGTTCTCTATCGGGACTAGCGGATTCCCCTGAGCAGTTCTTC.

V usage is TRBV2 and J usage is TRBJ2-2; TRBD1 matches at 8 bases. The CDR3 loop spans 14 amino acids. Looked up from germline, CDR1 is SNHLY and CDR2 is FYNNEI. The trim removed 3 bases at V and 9 bases at J, leaving 6 bases unmatched. The chain's CDR3 is CASSDRGPPRELFF. Written as DNA, the CDR3 is TGTGCCAGCAGTGACAGGGGGCCCCCCCGGGAGCTGTTTTTT.

This clone has a handful of counts. The chain links TRBV7-8 to TRBJ2-1, with D unresolved. CDR1 and CDR2 (germline): SGHVS, FQNEAQ. CDR3 length: 13 residues. V lost 5 bases to trimming and J lost 5 bases, with 10 bases between them. The chain's CDR3 is CASSLSIDNEQFF. The CDR3 DNA sequence: TGTGCCAGCAGCCTCTCAATAGACAATGAGCAGTTCTTC.

This clone was seen a handful of times. The chain couples TRBV3-1 (or the pseudogene TRBV3-2) to TRBJ2-2, with 8 bases matching TRBD2. V was clipped by 0 bases and J by 6 bases; unmatched bases: 9. The CDR3 has 17 residues. Per the germline V gene, CDR1 is LGHDT and CDR2 is YNNKEL (reference sequence). CDR3 loop: CASSQDRSGARPGELFF. DNA of the CDR3: TGTGCCAGCAGCCAAGATCGTAGCGGGGCCAGACCCGGGGAGCTGTTTTTT.

The chain has TRBV19 and TRBJ1-3; D is unclear. V lost 5 bases and J lost 0, with 8 bases in between. The CDR3 is 14 amino acids. Per germline, CDR1 LNHDA and CDR2 SQIVND (reference sequence). In nucleotides, the CDR3 is TGTGCCAGTAGTTCTACGAGCTCTGGAAACACCATATATTTT. Protein product: CASSSTSSGNTIYF. Full variable domain (remainder filled in from reference TRBV19 and TRBJ1-3): DGGITQSPKYLFRKEGQNVTLSCEQNLNHDAMYWYRQDPGQGLRLIYYSQIVNDFQKGDIAEGYSVSREKKESFPLTVTSAQKNPTAFYLCASSSTSSGNTIYFGEGSWLTVV.

This chain uses TRBV5-4 with TRBJ2-3; 8 bases align to TRBD1. V shed 5 bases, J shed 4 bases, and the junction held 9 bases outside the gene matches. This CDR3 region has 15 residues. CDR1 SGHNT and CDR2 YYREEE come from the germline V gene (reference sequence). The CDR3 nucleotides are TGTGCCAGCAGTATTGGACAGGGCTCGGCAGATACGCAGTATTTT. This encodes CASSIGQGSADTQYF.

This sequence joins TRBV30 and TRBJ1-6, with D unclear. The CDR3 has 13 amino acids. V shed 4 bases and J shed 10 bases, with 14 bases lying between them. Germline V gives CDR1 GTSNPN, CDR2 SVGIG (reference sequence). For the CDR3, the DNA is TGTGCCTGGACCCTTGGGGTAGCCTCACCCCTCCACTTT. It encodes CAWTLGVASPLHF.

The chain employs TRBV18 and TRBJ1-4; 12 bases are shared with TRBD1. Germline V gives CDR1 KGHSH, CDR2 LQKENI. The CDR3 has 18 amino acids. J was trimmed by 6 bases and V by 5 bases; bases with no gene match: 13. For the CDR3, the DNA is TGTGCCAGCTCAACCGGGACAGGGGGCCCTTTAATTGATGAAAAACTGTTTTTT. Protein product: CASSTGTGGPLIDEKLFF.

This clone was counted between two and nine times. V gene TRBV24-1 combines with J gene TRBJ2-6; 8 positions agree with TRBD1. CDR1 and CDR2 (germline): KGHDR, SFDVKD. This CDR3 contains 15 residues. V lost 9 bases, J lost 0 bases, and 3 bases stayed unmatched. This CDR3 reads CATQGALSGANVLTF. CDR3 DNA sequence: TGTGCCACCCAGGGGGCACTCTCTGGGGCCAACGTCCTGACTTTC.

The chain joins TRBV7-2 to TRBJ2-5, with 7 bases that match TRBD1. CDR1 is SGHTA, CDR2 FQGNSA, per germline. This CDR3 has 15 amino acids. V shed 5 bases, J shed 0 bases, and the junction held 6 bases outside the gene matches. CDR3 bases: TGTGCCAGCAGCGGACAGGTGGATTACCAAGAGACCCAGTACTTC. This translates into CASSGQVDYQETQYF.

The gene calls are TRBV20-1 and TRBJ1-3; TRBD1 agrees at 10 bases. Germline CDR1 and CDR2: DFQATT and SNEGSKA (reference sequence). CDR3 size: 16 residues. The V and J ends lost 3 bases and 3 bases, in that order; junction bases with no gene match: 8. The CDR3 DNA reads TGCAGTGCTAGTTTGACAGGGGGCGCCGGTGGAAACACCATATATTTT. Translated, it gives CSASLTGGAGGNTIYF.

There are a few counts of this clone. The chain couples TRBV28 to TRBJ1-2; the match to TRBD1 covers 8 bases. The CDR3 is made up of 18 amino acids. Per germline, CDR1 MDHEN and CDR2 SYDVKM. Unmatched junction bases numbered 19, after V lost 5 bases and J lost 5 bases. CDR3 sequence (DNA): TGTGCCAGCAGTCGAGGACTCCGGGACAGGAGACTTCGGTATGGCTACACCTTC. Translated, it gives CASSRGLRDRRLRYGYTF.